The T cell receptor (beta chain) under discussion was sequenced for a study of T cell responses to AZD1222 COVID-19 vaccine. Using immunoSEQ multiplex PCR, the repertoire was profiled, and TCRdb retains in-frame clones only, with some absent. The data show around 130,000 clones, 90% to 95% seen once. This TCR derives from an adult in good health. The material sequenced was peripheral blood, taken on day 0 of AZD1222 vaccination.

The CDR3 DNA reads as TGTGCCAGCAGTGCAGAATATGGCTACACCTTC. Translating gives CASSAEYGYTF. The chain has TRBV2 and TRBJ1-2; the D is unclear. This CDR3 contains 11 residues. V was pared by 4 bases and J by 5 bases, with 5 bases between. CDR1 SNHLY and CDR2 FYNNEI come from the germline V gene.